These 31 T cell receptor beta chains came from one sample sequenced in a study of T cells in Graves' hyperthyroidism and ophthalmopathy. Using RNA transcripts as the source, TCR beta CDR3 regions were amplified. In the first-round RT-PCR of the TCR CDR3, the HTBI primer set was used. MiXCR was run by TCRdb on the multiplex PCR reads, yielding one entry per CDR3 protein. The table lists 500,000 to 600,000 distinct CDR3 sequences, under 60% of them singletons. Sequencing was carried out using peripheral blood or thyroid tissue (not recorded which). The receptors derive from a woman under 30 with Graves' hyperthyroidism.

This clonotype was seen a single time. The chain employs TRBV20-1 and TRBJ1-6; 7 bases match TRBD1. The germline CDR1 and CDR2 sequences are DFQATT and SNEGSKA (reference sequence). Unmatched junction bases numbered 8, after V lost 0 bases and J lost 6 bases. The CDR3 has 16 residues. The CDR3 spells CSARDRGSSVNSPLHF. For the CDR3, the DNA is TGCAGTGCTAGAGACAGGGGGAGCTCAGTTAATTCACCCCTCCACTTT.

Comments on this clonotype: One end of the junction is discordant with germline, which a read error may explain. The chain links TRBV2 to TRBJ1-5; no firm D call. The germline V gene has CDR1 SNHLY and CDR2 FYNNEI. The CDR3 spans 15 residues. CDR3: CASGEAGRTEGPQHF. For the CDR3, the DNA is TGTGCCAGCGGTGAAGCAGGTAGGACGGAAGGTCCCCAGCATTTT.

This chain connects TRBV29-1 to TRBJ1-1; TRBD1 matches 9 bases. The V and J ends lost 0 bases and 7 bases, in that order; junction bases with no gene match: 9. Germline CDR1 SQVTM, CDR2 ANQGSEA. CDR3 length: 15 amino acids. CDR3 sequence (DNA): TGCAGCGTTGAAGATTGGACAGGGGTGGGTAATGAAGCTTTCTTT. Residues: CSVEDWTGVGNEAFF.

This clonotype appeared many times. The chain uses TRBV20-1 and TRBJ2-2, with 7 bases matching TRBD2. CDR1 is DFQATT, CDR2 SNEGSKA, per germline (reference sequence). CDR3 length equals 17 residues. V lost 3 bases, J lost 4 bases, and 14 bases stayed unmatched. The CDR3 DNA is TGCAGTGCTAGGCCCCTACAGCGCGGGAGTCGCACCGGGGAGCTGTTTTTT. It codes for CSARPLQRGSRTGELFF.

The chain combines TRBV7-6 with TRBJ1-5, with D tentatively TRBD1 (6 bases). Trimming took 0 bases from V and 7 from J, leaving 13 bases between them. The CDR3 totals 15 residues. Germline CDR1 SGHVS, CDR2 FNYEAQ. CDR3 sequence (DNA): TGTGCCAGCAGCTTAGCGGCGGGGGCGGGACAGCCCCAGCATTTT. Translated, it gives CASSLAAGAGQPQHF.

This clonotype was recorded at least ten times. The V call is TRBV29-1, the J call TRBJ1-1; TRBD1 might be the D (5 bases). Germline values: CDR1 SQVTM, CDR2 ANQGSEA. V was clipped by 4 bases and J by 8 bases, with 17 bases between them. This CDR3 comprises 13 residues. This CDR3 reads CSVGGEFRAEAFF. The CDR3 region has the DNA TGCAGCGTTGGGGGGGAGTTTAGGGCCGAAGCTTTCTTT.

With respect to this clonotype: The germline gene is not matched at one end of the junction; a read error may be the cause. The chain employs TRBV7-2 and TRBJ2-5, with a weak D call TRBD2 (5 bases). The CDR3 runs to 15 residues. The germline gives CDR1 SGHTA, CDR2 FQGNSA. CDR3 region: CASSSFRGLQETQYF. In DNA form, the CDR3 reads TGCGCCAGCTCATCCTTCCGGGGTCTTCAAGAGACCCAGTACTTC. Full variable domain (missing parts from reference TRBV7-2 and TRBJ2-5): GAGVSQSPSNKVTEKGKDVELRCDPISGHTALYWYRQSLGQGLEFLIYFQGNSAPDKSGLPSDRFSAERTGGSVSTLTIQRTQQEDSAVYLCASSSFRGLQETQYFGPGTRLLVL.

The rearrangement links TRBV29-1 to TRBJ2-7; D gene unclear. The CDR3 contains 11 residues. Germline V gene sequence: CDR1 SQVTM, CDR2 ANQGSEA. V lost 7 bases, J lost 7 bases, and 14 bases lay in between. The CDR3 region is CSASMGNEQYF. CDR3 DNA: TGCAGCGCTAGTATGGGGAATGAGCAGTACTTC.

The chain links TRBV5-1 to TRBJ2-7; D possibly matches TRBD1 or TRBD2 (5 bases each). The last part of the DNA fits TRBJ2-1 better; the J call may be wrong. There are 14 residues in the CDR3. Germline values: CDR1 SGHRS, CDR2 YFSETQ. The CDR3 sequence: CASSFEGPLDEQFF. In DNA form, the CDR3 reads TGCGCCAGCAGCTTTGAGGGACCACTAGATGAGCAGTTCTTC.

This clonotype was recorded at least ten times. The chain combines TRBV15 with TRBJ1-5; the D is unclear. The CDR3 totals 12 residues. Trimming removed 7 bases at V and 7 bases at J, with 11 bases between. Germline V lookup: CDR1 LNHNV, CDR2 YYDKDF (reference sequence). The CDR3 nucleotides are TGTGCCACCACCCAGCCCGGACAGCCCCAGCATTTT. It translates to CATTQPGQPQHF.

V and J are TRBV10-3 and TRBJ2-3, with TRBD2 matching over 8 bases. The CDR3 runs 14 residues. With 0 bases clipped from V and 5 bases from J, the junction kept 1 base outside the gene matches. The germline V gene has CDR1 ENHRY and CDR2 SYGVKD. The CDR3 DNA reads as TGTGCCATCAGTGAGTCTAGCGGGAAAGATACGCAGTATTTT. Its protein is CAISESSGKDTQYF.

This clonotype has a count of ten or more. V usage is TRBV25-1 and J usage is TRBJ2-2; D remains ambiguous. This CDR3 region has 12 residues. Trimming took off 7 bases at V and 3 bases at J, with 6 bases between the two ends. Germline V gene data show CDR1 as MGHDK and CDR2 as SYGVNS. The CDR3 DNA follows: TGTGCCAGCAAGACGGACACCGGGGAGCTGTTTTTT. It encodes CASKTDTGELFF.

This clonotype was recorded a few times. This chain uses TRBV27 with TRBJ2-7; 10 bases are a match to TRBD2. Germline V lookup: CDR1 MNHEY, CDR2 SMNVEV (reference sequence). J gave up 7 bases and V 11 bases, and 20 bases lay outside the gene matches. This CDR3 spans 16 amino acids. CDR3 residues: CASTLRGAGGPWEQYF. The CDR3 bases are TGTGCCTCCACCCTCCGAGGAGCGGGAGGGCCTTGGGAGCAGTACTTC.

The chain joins TRBV29-1 to TRBJ2-5; TRBD1 matches 7 bases. The V gene's germline CDR1 is SQVTM and CDR2 ANQGSEA. Trimming took 8 bases from V and 0 from J; bases not matched to a gene: 9. This CDR3 spans 14 amino acids. The CDR3 nucleotides are TGCAGCATCCTGACAGGGAGAAACCAAGAGACCCAGTACTTC. This encodes CSILTGRNQETQYF.

This rearrangement joins TRBV15 to TRBJ1-2; a possible D gene is TRBD1 (5 bases). Trimming removed 5 bases from V and 7 bases from J, with 17 bases in between. Germline CDR1 LNHNV, CDR2 YYDKDF (reference sequence). The CDR3 loop spans 14 amino acids. The CDR3 sequence: CATSGDELGAGYTF. The CDR3 bases are TGTGCCACCAGCGGCGACGAACTAGGGGCTGGCTACACCTTC.

This clonotype has at least ten counts. The J gene is TRBJ1-1, the V gene TRBV29-1; D remains unclear. Looked up from germline, CDR1 is SQVTM and CDR2 is ANQGSEA. This CDR3 is 12 amino acids long. V lost 4 bases and J 1 base, leaving 7 bases between the germline ends. CDR3 sequence: CSVGQWNTEAFF. The CDR3 nucleotides read TGCAGCGTTGGTCAGTGGAACACTGAAGCTTTCTTT.

This clonotype was seen just once. A clone one base away is much larger, so this may be a read error. The chain is built from TRBV6-6 and TRBJ2-7, with 10 bases fitting TRBD1. This CDR3 region has 15 residues. Germline CDR1 and CDR2: MNHNY and SVGAGI (reference sequence). This CDR3 is CAGSKTGGEGYEQYF. In nucleotides, the CDR3 is TGTGCCGGCAGCAAGACAGGGGGCGAGGGCTACGAGCAGTACTTC.

This clonotype was counted between two and nine times. The chain combines TRBV12-3 or TRBV12-4 with TRBJ1-6; a possible D gene is TRBD1 (6 bases). The V and J ends lost 4 bases and 7 bases respectively, with 14 bases between them. The length of the CDR3 is 15 residues. The CDR3 coding sequence is TGTGCCAGCAGTTACCTCCAGGGGCTGAATTCACCCCTCCACTTT. Amino acids: CASSYLQGLNSPLHF.

Many counts were recorded for this clonotype. V is TRBV20-1 and J is TRBJ1-5, with 7 bases aligning to TRBD1. This CDR3 has 15 residues. V dropped 6 bases and J dropped 5; count of bases not matched to a gene: 13. Germline V gives CDR1 DFQATT, CDR2 SNEGSKA (reference sequence). This CDR3 is CSAPSGGGYDQPQHF. The CDR3 bases are TGCAGTGCCCCCTCAGGGGGAGGGTATGATCAGCCCCAGCATTTT.

To note about this clonotype: A much larger clone differs by one base, so this may be a read error. V gene TRBV2 combines with J gene TRBJ2-7, with D possibly TRBD2 on 5 matching bases. The J call may be in error: the DNA end matches TRBJ2-1 better. In germline, CDR1 is SNHLY, CDR2 FYNNEI. The CDR3 is made up of 15 amino acids. DNA of the CDR3: TGTGCCAGCAGGGGAGAAGGGCTTCCCATCTACGAGCAGTTCTTC. The encoded protein is CASRGEGLPIYEQFF.

Comments on this clonotype: This may be a read error: a much more frequent sequence differs by one nucleotide. It is likely a read error, because the conserved phenylalanine at the end of the CDR3 is missing. The limits of the CDR3 on the DNA are not certain, so only TCRdb's listed CDR3 is given. This sequence joins TRBV6-1 and TRBJ1-1; TRBD1 was called by the table and not checked on the DNA. The CDR3 is 10 residues long, counting both termini. From germline, CDR1 is MNHNS and CDR2 SASEGT. The chain's CDR3 is CASSPRGGKL.

The chain carries TRBV19 and TRBJ2-7, with D possibly TRBD1 on 6 matching bases. The CDR3 sequence is 15 residues long. CDR1 is LNHDA, CDR2 SQIVND, per germline (reference sequence). V gave up 1 base and J gave up 1 base, with 11 bases separating them. This CDR3 reads CASSIGPGVSYEQYF. In DNA, the CDR3 is TGTGCCAGTAGTATAGGGCCAGGGGTTTCCTACGAGCAGTACTTC. The entire variable domain, with the rest obtained from reference TRBV19 and TRBJ2-7, is as follows: DGGITQSPKYLFRKEGQNVTLSCEQNLNHDAMYWYRQDPGQGLRLIYYSQIVNDFQKGDIAEGYSVSREKKESFPLTVTSAQKNPTAFYLCASSIGPGVSYEQYFGPGTRLTVT.

At least ten counts were recorded for this clonotype. The gene calls are TRBV18 and TRBJ2-5, with D hard to call. The CDR3 contains 13 residues. From germline, CDR1 is KGHSH and CDR2 LQKENI. Between the trimmed V and J ends, which lost 2 bases and 1 base, there was a span of 5 bases. CDR3 protein: CASSPVSQETQYF. CDR3 bases: TGTGCCAGCTCACCAGTCAGCCAAGAGACCCAGTACTTC.

In its sample, this clonotype was seen a few times. The chain couples TRBV3-1 to TRBJ2-5; 14 nucleotides align to TRBD2. The V gene end was trimmed by 4 bases and the J gene end by 4 bases; junction bases not matched to a gene: 8. The CDR3 has 17 amino acids. CDR1 is LGHDT and CDR2 is YNNKEL in the germline V gene (reference sequence). DNA for the CDR3: TGTGCCAGCAGCCGTAGGACTAGCGGGAGGATTGGAGAGACCCAGTACTTC. As protein: CASSRRTSGRIGETQYF.

This clonotype was counted ten times or more. V gene TRBV7-8 combines with J gene TRBJ1-1; D is ambiguous. V lost 7 bases, J lost 5 bases, and 17 bases lay in between. In germline, CDR1 is SGHVS, CDR2 FQNEAQ. This CDR3 spans 14 amino acids. CDR3 loop: CASKDRGTGTEAFF. In nucleotides, the CDR3 is TGTGCCAGCAAAGACCGGGGTACGGGGACTGAAGCTTTCTTT.

With regard to this clonotype: Since a much larger clone is just one base distant, this may be a read error. The chain joins TRBV7-2 to TRBJ1-1, with no clear D. The germline V gene encodes CDR1 SGHTA and CDR2 FQGNSA. The CDR3 sequence is 14 residues long. The CDR3, as DNA: TGTGCCAGCAGCTTTCAGTTGAGGGTCACTGAAGCTCTCTTT. This encodes CASSFQLRVTEALF.

Comments on this clonotype: This may stem from a read error, because a much larger clone lies one nucleotide away. This rearrangement joins TRBV6-1 to TRBJ2-7, with D perhaps given as TRBD1 or TRBD2 (5 bases each). V shed 0 bases and J shed 2 bases, with 17 bases lying between them. The germline V gene has CDR1 MNHNS and CDR2 SASEGT. This CDR3 is built from 17 residues. In DNA, the CDR3 is TGTGCCAGCAGTGAAGCGGGTCAGGGACGGGGAACCTACGAGCAGTACTTC. Translation: CASSEAGQGRGTYEQYF.

Comments on this clonotype: This may be a read error: a much more frequent sequence differs by one nucleotide. The genes are TRBV14 and TRBJ2-7, with D tentatively TRBD2 (5 bases). Germline CDR1 and CDR2: SGHDN and FVKESK. The CDR3 runs 15 residues. The CDR3 DNA follows: TGTGCCAGCAGCCAAGACTGGAGAGTTGACTACGGGCAGTACTTC. Amino acids: CASSQDWRVDYGQYF.

Ten or more counts support this clonotype. This chain links TRBV12-5 with TRBJ1-1; D is uncertain. Per germline, CDR1 LGHNT and CDR2 FRNRAP. V was pared by 2 bases and J by 0 bases, with 7 bases between. The CDR3 runs to 14 residues. The CDR3 here is CASGLSGMNTEAFF. The CDR3, as DNA: TGTGCTAGTGGTTTGAGTGGGATGAACACTGAAGCTTTCTTT.

This clonotype was seen ten or more times. The gene calls are TRBV12-3 or TRBV12-4 and TRBJ2-7, with TRBD2 identical over 10 bases. There are 14 residues in the CDR3. V gave up 7 bases and J gave up 4 bases; unmatched junction bases: 7. In DNA, the CDR3 is TGTGCCAGCACCCCTAGCGGGAGTAGGTACGAGCAGTACTTC. This translates into CASTPSGSRYEQYF.

Of note for this clonotype: An end of the junction does not agree with germline; a read error may underlie this. The genes are TRBV2 and TRBJ1-1, with D tentatively TRBD1 (6 bases). This CDR3 comprises 15 residues. CDR1 is SNHLY and CDR2 is FYNNEI in the germline V gene. In DNA form, the CDR3 reads TGTGCCAGCAGTGTATACAGGGCGGGAAACACTGAAACTTTCTTT. This encodes CASSVYRAGNTETFF.